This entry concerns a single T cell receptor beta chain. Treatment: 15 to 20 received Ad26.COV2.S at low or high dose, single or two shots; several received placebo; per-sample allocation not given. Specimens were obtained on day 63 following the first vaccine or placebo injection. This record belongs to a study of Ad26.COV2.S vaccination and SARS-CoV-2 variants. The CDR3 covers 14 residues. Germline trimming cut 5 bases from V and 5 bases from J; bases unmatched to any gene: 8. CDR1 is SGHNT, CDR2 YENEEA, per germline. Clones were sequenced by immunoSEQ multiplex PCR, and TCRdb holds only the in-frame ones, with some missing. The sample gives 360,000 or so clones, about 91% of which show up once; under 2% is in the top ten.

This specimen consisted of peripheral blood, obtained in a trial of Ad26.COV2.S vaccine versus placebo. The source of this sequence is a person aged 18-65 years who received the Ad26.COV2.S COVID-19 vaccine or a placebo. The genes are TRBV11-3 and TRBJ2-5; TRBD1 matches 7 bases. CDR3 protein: CASSTETGWETQYF. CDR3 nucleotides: TGTGCCAGCAGCACAGAGACAGGGTGGGAGACCCAGTACTTC.